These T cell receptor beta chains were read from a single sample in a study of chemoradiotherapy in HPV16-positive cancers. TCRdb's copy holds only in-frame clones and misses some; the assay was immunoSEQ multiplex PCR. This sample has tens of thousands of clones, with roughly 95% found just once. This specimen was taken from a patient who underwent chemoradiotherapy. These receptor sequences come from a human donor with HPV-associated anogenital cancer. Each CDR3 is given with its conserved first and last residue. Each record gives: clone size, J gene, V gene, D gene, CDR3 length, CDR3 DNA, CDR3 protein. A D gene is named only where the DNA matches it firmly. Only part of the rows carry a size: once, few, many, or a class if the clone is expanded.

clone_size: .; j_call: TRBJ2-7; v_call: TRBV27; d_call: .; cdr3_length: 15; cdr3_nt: TGTGCCAGCAGTGTCCGGGACACAGCTCGTATCGAGCAGTACTTC; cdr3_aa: CASSVRDTARIEQYF
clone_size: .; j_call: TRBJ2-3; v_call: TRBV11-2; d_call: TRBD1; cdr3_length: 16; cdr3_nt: TGTGCCAGCAGCCCGACAGGGAAACGGATCACAGATAAGCAGTATTTT; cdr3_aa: CASSPTGKRITDKQYF
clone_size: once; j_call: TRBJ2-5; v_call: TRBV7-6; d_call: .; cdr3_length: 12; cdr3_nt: TGTGCCAGCAGCCCCAAAGATGGTGCCCAGTACTTC; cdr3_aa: CASSPKDGAQYF
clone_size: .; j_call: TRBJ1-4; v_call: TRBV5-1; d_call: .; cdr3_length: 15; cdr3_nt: TGCGCCAGCAGCTGGGACCTTACAACTAATGAAAAACTGTTTTTT; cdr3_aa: CASSWDLTTNEKLFF
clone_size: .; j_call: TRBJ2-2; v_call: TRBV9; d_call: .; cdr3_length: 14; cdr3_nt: TGTGCCAGCAGCGTAAGGGGGAACACCGGGGAGCTGTTTTTT; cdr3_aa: CASSVRGNTGELFF
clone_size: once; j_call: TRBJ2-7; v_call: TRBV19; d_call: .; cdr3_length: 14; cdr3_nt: TGTGCCAGTAGTATTAACAGCCCATACTACGAGCAGTACTTC; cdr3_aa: CASSINSPYYEQYF
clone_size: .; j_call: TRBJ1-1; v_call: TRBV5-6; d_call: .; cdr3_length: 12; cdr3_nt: TGTGCCAGCAGCTTTTCGACAGGTTCAGCTTTCTTT; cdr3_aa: CASSFSTGSAFF
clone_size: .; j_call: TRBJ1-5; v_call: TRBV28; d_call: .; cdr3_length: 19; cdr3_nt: TGTGCCAGCAGTTCCTTCTCGCGGGGGGGGCACGGGTTTAATCAGCCCCAGCATTTT; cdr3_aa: CASSSFSRGGHGFNQPQHF
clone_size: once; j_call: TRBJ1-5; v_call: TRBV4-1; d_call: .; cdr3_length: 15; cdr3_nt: TGCGCCAGCAGCCAAGCGGGCCGTCCCGCCGCGCCCCAGCATTTT; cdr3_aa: CASSQAGRPAAPQHF
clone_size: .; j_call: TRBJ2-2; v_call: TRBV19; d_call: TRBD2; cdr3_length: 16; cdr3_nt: TGTGCCAGTACCTCGCAAGCGGGGGGCGACACCGGGGAGCTGTTTTTT; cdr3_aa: CASTSQAGGDTGELFF
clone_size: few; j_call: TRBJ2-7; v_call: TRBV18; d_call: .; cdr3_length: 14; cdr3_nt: TGTGCCAGCTCACCACCGGATACACCCTACGAGCAGTACTTC; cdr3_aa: CASSPPDTPYEQYF
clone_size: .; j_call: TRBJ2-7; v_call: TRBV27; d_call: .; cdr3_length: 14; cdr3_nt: TGTGCCAGCGCCTTAAAGACCAGCTCCTACGAGCAGTACTTC; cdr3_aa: CASALKTSSYEQYF
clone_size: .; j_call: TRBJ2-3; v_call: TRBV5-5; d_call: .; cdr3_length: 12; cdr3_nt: TGTGCCAGCAGCCCTCCTACGGATACGCAGTATTTT; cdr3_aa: CASSPPTDTQYF
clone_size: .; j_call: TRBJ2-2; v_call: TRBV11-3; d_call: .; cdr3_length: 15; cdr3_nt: TGTGCCAGCAGCTTAATGGGGCCGAGCACCGGGGAGCTGTTTTTT; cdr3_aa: CASSLMGPSTGELFF
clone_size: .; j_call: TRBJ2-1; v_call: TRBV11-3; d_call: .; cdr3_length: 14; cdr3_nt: TGTGCCAGCAGCTTAGAGGGGATTTACAATGAGCAGTTCTTC; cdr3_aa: CASSLEGIYNEQFF
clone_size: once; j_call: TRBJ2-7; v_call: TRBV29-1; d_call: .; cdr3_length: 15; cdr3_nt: TGCAGCGTTGAAGATGAGTTTGGACAGACTTACGAGCAGTACTTC; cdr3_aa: CSVEDEFGQTYEQYF
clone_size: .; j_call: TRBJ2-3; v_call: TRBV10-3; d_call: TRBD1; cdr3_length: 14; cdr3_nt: TGTGCCATCAGTTCGACAGGGGGGACAGATACGCAGTATTTT; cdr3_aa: CAISSTGGTDTQYF
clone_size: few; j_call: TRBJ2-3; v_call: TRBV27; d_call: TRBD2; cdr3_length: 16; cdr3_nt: TGTGCCAGCAGTCCCCTGACTAGCGGGATCACAGATACGCAGTATTTT; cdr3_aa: CASSPLTSGITDTQYF
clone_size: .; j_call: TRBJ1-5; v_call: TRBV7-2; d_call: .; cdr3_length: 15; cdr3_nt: TGTGCCAGCAGCTTAGGGGGGTGGGACAATCAGCCCCAGCATTTT; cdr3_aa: CASSLGGWDNQPQHF
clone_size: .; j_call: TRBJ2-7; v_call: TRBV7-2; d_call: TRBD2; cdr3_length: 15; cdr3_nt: TGTGCCAGCAGCTTAAACCCGGGTAGCGGGAGAAGGCAGTACTTC; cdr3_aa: CASSLNPGSGRRQYF
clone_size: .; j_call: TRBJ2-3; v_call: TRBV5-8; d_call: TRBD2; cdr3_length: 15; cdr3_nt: TGTGCCAGCAGCCCGCGCGGGGAGGGCGCAGATACGCAGTATTTT; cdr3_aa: CASSPRGEGADTQYF
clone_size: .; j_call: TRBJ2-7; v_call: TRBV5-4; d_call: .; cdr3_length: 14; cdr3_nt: TGTGCCAGCAGCACCAGCGGGCTGACCTACGAGCAGTACTTC; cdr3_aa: CASSTSGLTYEQYF
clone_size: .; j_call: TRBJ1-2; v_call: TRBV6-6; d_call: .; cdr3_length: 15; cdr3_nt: TGTGCCAGCAGTTACTCAACAGGGTGGAACTATGGCTACACCTTC; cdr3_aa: CASSYSTGWNYGYTF
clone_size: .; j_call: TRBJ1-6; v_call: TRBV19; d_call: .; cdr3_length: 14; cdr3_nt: TGTGCCAGTAAGGCGAGCTCCTATAATTCACCCCTCCACTTT; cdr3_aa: CASKASSYNSPLHF
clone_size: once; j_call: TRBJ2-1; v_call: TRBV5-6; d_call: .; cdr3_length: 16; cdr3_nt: TGTGCCAGCAACCAACCGGGACTGACCTCCTACAATGAGCAGTTCTTC; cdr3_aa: CASNQPGLTSYNEQFF
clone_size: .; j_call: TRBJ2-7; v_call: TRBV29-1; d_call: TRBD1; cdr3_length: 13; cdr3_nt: TGCAGCGTTGTCTTGGACAGGGCTTACGAGCAGTACTTC; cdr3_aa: CSVVLDRAYEQYF